The sequence of this TCR beta chain was determined in a study of radiation and T cells in renal cell carcinoma. Produced via immunoSEQ multiplex PCR; TCRdb's table is partial and in-frame only. This sample has around 160,000 clones, with 88% found just once. Time point of the sample: baseline pretreatment blood. Regarding treatment: 15 Gy SBRT to primary tumor, nephrectomy 4 weeks later. Blood was sampled at baseline, 2 weeks and 4 weeks after SBRT. This clonotype was obtained from a woman aged 70-85 years with renal cell carcinoma. The sequencing used blood, collected from a patient whose treatment included radiotherapy and nephrectomy.

The CDR3 sequence: CASSRAGPEQYF. CDR3 nucleotides: TGTGCCAGCAGCAGGGCAGGGCCCGAGCAGTACTTC. The chain employs TRBV11-3 and TRBJ2-7; D may be TRBD1 (5 bases). V lost 5 bases and J lost 6, with 11 bases in between. CDR1 is SGHNT and CDR2 is YENEEA in the germline V gene. The CDR3 extends over 12 amino acids.